The 23 T cell receptor beta chains listed next were all sequenced from one sample in a study of shared clonotypes between healthy human individuals. Naive CD8 cells lacked CD45RO, underwent positive selection for CCR7 and left out terminally differentiated effector memory CD45RA+ cells. The method was immunoSEQ multiplex PCR; TCRdb's version includes in-frame clones alone and lacks a portion of them. The sample lists around 2,100,000 clones, about 95% occurring once. The sequenced material came from naive CD8+ T cells sorted from blood. These TCRs come from a man aged 18 to 29 in good health.

The chain couples TRBV7-8 to TRBJ2-3; 11 bases map to TRBD2. CDR1 and CDR2 (germline): SGHVS, FQNEAQ. The CDR3 length is 16 residues. The junction had 3 bases not matched to a gene; V was cut back by 4 bases and J by 0 bases. CDR3 in DNA: TGTGCCAGCAGCTCTCGGACTAGCGGGAGCACAGATACGCAGTATTTT. Protein: CASSSRTSGSTDTQYF.

The V gene is TRBV5-6, the J gene TRBJ2-5, with TRBD1 identical over 7 bases. Germline values: CDR1 SGHDT, CDR2 YYEEEE. The V and J ends lost 2 bases and 3 bases, in that order; junction bases with no gene match: 4. The CDR3 has 14 residues. CDR3 nucleotide sequence: TGTGCCAGCAGCTTCGGGACAGACGAAGAGACCCAGTACTTC. Translated: CASSFGTDEETQYF.

The chain recombines TRBV5-6 with TRBJ2-1; TRBD1 matches 8 bases. Germline CDR1 and CDR2: SGHDT and YYEEEE. The CDR3 contains 14 residues. With V trimmed by 4 bases and J by 9 bases, 9 bases remained unmatched. This CDR3 reads CASSPGQGWGEQFF. CDR3 nucleotides: TGTGCCAGCAGCCCCGGACAGGGTTGGGGTGAGCAGTTCTTC.

The CDR3 region is CASSSPGGTNTGELFF. CDR3 in DNA: TGTGCCAGCAGCTCCCCAGGTGGGACGAACACCGGGGAGCTGTTTTTT. The genes are TRBV11-2 and TRBJ2-2; D uncertain. V lost 4 bases to trimming and J lost 0 bases, with 12 bases between them. This CDR3 contains 16 residues. Germline assignment: CDR1 SGHAT and CDR2 FQNNGV.

The rearrangement links TRBV29-1 to TRBJ2-1; D ambiguous. CDR1 SQVTM and CDR2 ANQGSEA come from the germline V gene. Trimming shortened V by 7 bases and J by 10 bases, and 14 bases separated the two germline ends. The CDR3 sequence is 11 residues long. The DNA of the CDR3 is TGCAGCGGGTACCTTAGTGGAGAGCAGTTCTTC. This encodes CSGYLSGEQFF.

V gene TRBV13 combines with J gene TRBJ2-5, with D unclear. The V end lost 5 bases, the J end lost 4 bases, and 8 bases lay between the germline ends. The CDR3 extends over 12 amino acids. Germline CDR1 is PRHDT and CDR2 is FYEKMQ (reference sequence). The CDR3 region is CASSHTIETQYF. CDR3 DNA sequence: TGTGCCAGCAGCCACACTATAGAGACCCAGTACTTC. Based on the CDR3 plus reference TRBV13 and TRBJ2-5, the full variable domain is AAGVIQSPRHLIKEKRETATLKCYPIPRHDTVYWYQQGPGQDPQFLISFYEKMQSDKGSIPDRFSAQQFSDYHSELNMSSLELGDSALYFCASSHTIETQYFGPGTRLLVL.

The V gene is TRBV7-9, the J gene TRBJ2-7, with 11 positions matching TRBD1. Germline CDR1 and CDR2: SEHNR and FQNEAQ (reference sequence). With 4 bases clipped from V and 5 bases from J, the junction kept 4 bases outside the gene matches. The CDR3 spans 14 residues. The CDR3 DNA follows: TGTGCCAGCAGCTCGGGACAGGGGGTCCACGAGCAGTACTTC. This codes for CASSSGQGVHEQYF.

In DNA, the CDR3 is TGTGCCTGGAGTGAAAGCGGGATGGAGGATGAGCAGTTCTTC. Translation: CAWSESGMEDEQFF. This sequence joins TRBV30 and TRBJ2-1; 7 bases are shared with TRBD2. V lost 1 base to trimming and J lost 8 bases; unmatched junction nucleotides: 8. The CDR3 has 14 amino acids. Per germline, CDR1 GTSNPN and CDR2 SVGIG (reference sequence).

The V gene is TRBV19, the J gene TRBJ1-5; the D is unclear. Trimming cost V 5 bases and J 9 bases, with 17 bases left between them. CDR3 size: 14 residues. Looked up from germline, CDR1 is LNHDA and CDR2 is SQIVND (reference sequence). The CDR3 DNA reads as TGTGCCAGTAGTCCTCGCGAGGGTCCCATGCCCCAGCATTTT. Translated, it gives CASSPREGPMPQHF.

Regarding this clone: Other nucleotide sequences in the sample specify the same CDR3. This chain connects TRBV7-9 to TRBJ2-5; no reliable D call. The V and J ends lost 5 bases and 4 bases respectively, with 8 bases between them. The CDR3 totals 12 residues. CDR1 is SEHNR and CDR2 is FQNEAQ in the germline V gene (reference sequence). Here the CDR3 reads CASSPGPETQYF. In DNA, the CDR3 is TGTGCCAGCAGCCCAGGACCAGAGACCCAGTACTTC.

The V call is TRBV6-1, the J call TRBJ1-4, with a possible D match to TRBD1 (5 bases). Germline CDR1 MNHNS, CDR2 SASEGT. Trimming shortened V by 2 bases and J by 1 base, and 11 bases separated the two germline ends. This CDR3 has 16 amino acids. CDR3 loop: CASSESGAGTNEKLFF. The CDR3 nucleotides read TGTGCCAGCAGTGAAAGTGGGGCGGGAACTAATGAAAAACTGTTTTTT.

This clone appeared a few times. The rearrangement uses TRBV5-1 and TRBJ1-2; 8 positions agree with TRBD1. Germline loops: CDR1 SGHRS, CDR2 YFSETQ. The length of the CDR3 is 15 residues. V gave up 1 base and J gave up 4 bases; unmatched junction bases: 6. CDR3 nucleotides: TGCGCCAGCAGCTTGTCAGGGGGCGGAAGCTATGGCTACACCTTC. Amino acid sequence: CASSLSGGGSYGYTF.

The V call is TRBV7-9, the J call TRBJ1-2; D ambiguous. Germline CDR1 is SEHNR and CDR2 is FQNEAQ (reference sequence). CDR3 length: 11 residues. V lost 3 bases and J 6 bases, leaving 5 bases between the germline ends. CDR3 loop: CASSLGNGYTF. The CDR3 nucleotides are TGTGCCAGCAGCTTGGGCAATGGCTACACCTTC.

About this clone: This specimen includes other DNA sequences encoding the same CDR3. The rearrangement links TRBV29-1 to TRBJ2-1; TRBD2 matches 14 bases. J lost 2 bases, V lost 6 bases, and 6 bases had no gene match. The germline CDR1 and CDR2 sequences are SQVTM and ANQGSEA. The CDR3 loop spans 16 amino acids. CDR3 in DNA: TGCAGCGTGGCCGGGACTAGCGGGAGCGCCTACAATGAGCAGTTCTTC. Protein product: CSVAGTSGSAYNEQFF.

The rearrangement links TRBV5-5 to TRBJ2-5; 10 nucleotides line up with TRBD1. The CDR3 runs to 16 residues. Germline CDR1 SGHKS, CDR2 YYEKEE (reference sequence). Trimming cost V 4 bases and J 2 bases; bases outside gene matches: 8. CDR3 DNA sequence: TGTGCCAGCAGCCGCCGGGGACAGGGGCCACAAGAGACCCAGTACTTC. This gives the protein CASSRRGQGPQETQYF. The whole variable domain, filled in from reference TRBV5-5 and TRBJ2-5, reads DAGVTQSPTHLIKTRGQQVTLRCSPISGHKSVSWYQQVLGQGPQFIFQYYEKEERGRGNFPDRFSARQFPNYSSELNVNALLLGDSALYLCASSRRGQGPQETQYFGPGTRLLVL.

In the case of this clone: This CDR3 is also generated by other DNA sequences in the sample. V gene TRBV7-6 combines with J gene TRBJ2-1; 10 bases fit TRBD2. After removal of 4 bases from V and 3 bases from J, the junction contained 3 bases not matched to a gene. The CDR3 totals 15 residues. Germline CDR1 reads SGHVS; CDR2 reads FNYEAQ. CDR3 region: CASSSGLADYNEQFF. CDR3 nucleotides: TGTGCCAGCAGCTCCGGACTAGCGGACTACAATGAGCAGTTCTTC.

The chain links TRBV30 to TRBJ1-1, with a possible D match to TRBD1 (6 bases). The CDR3 spans 15 residues. Germline values: CDR1 GTSNPN, CDR2 SVGIG (reference sequence). V was cut by 3 bases and J by 0 bases, with 14 bases left in between. The CDR3 protein is CAWSWTERMNTEAFF. The CDR3 region has the DNA TGTGCCTGGAGCTGGACAGAAAGAATGAACACTGAAGCTTTCTTT.

The chain links TRBV5-4 to TRBJ2-7; D unresolved. CDR3 length equals 14 residues. Germline V CDR1 and CDR2: SGHNT, YYREEE (reference sequence). Trimming left V 2 bases short and J 4 bases short, with 13 bases between. CDR3 sequence reads: CASSFSGQAYEQYF. CDR3 coding DNA: TGTGCCAGCAGCTTTTCTGGGCAGGCTTACGAGCAGTACTTC.

The chain links TRBV7-9 to TRBJ2-4; the D is unclear. CDR3 length equals 15 residues. Per the germline V gene, CDR1 is SEHNR and CDR2 is FQNEAQ (reference sequence). The V end lost 5 bases, the J end lost 0 bases, and 11 bases lay between the germline ends. The DNA of the CDR3 is TGTGCCAGCAGCCAGGCCAGCCTAGCCAAAAACATTCAGTACTTC. Its translation is CASSQASLAKNIQYF. The full variable domain, its missing parts supplied by reference TRBV7-9 and TRBJ2-4, is DTGVSQNPRHKITKRGQNVTFRCDPISEHNRLYWYRQTLGQGPEFLTYFQNEAQLEKSRLLSDRFSAERPKGSFSTLEIQRTEQGDSAMYLCASSQASLAKNIQYFGAGTRLSVL.

To note about this clone: The same CDR3 also results from other DNA sequences found in this sample. CDR3 sequence: CASSRLAGSYNEQFF. In DNA form, the CDR3 reads TGTGCCAGCAGCCGACTAGCGGGGTCCTACAATGAGCAGTTCTTC. The V call is TRBV7-9, the J call TRBJ2-1; TRBD2 matches 11 bases. Germline V lookup: CDR1 SEHNR, CDR2 FQNEAQ (reference sequence). Trimming removed 5 bases from V and 1 base from J; junction bases left unmatched: 1. CDR3 size: 15 residues.

J is TRBJ2-1 and V is TRBV27; TRBD2 aligns across 8 bases. Germline values: CDR1 MNHEY, CDR2 SMNVEV (reference sequence). This CDR3 contains 14 residues. Germline trimming cut 3 bases from V and 6 bases from J; bases unmatched to any gene: 4. As DNA, the CDR3 is TGTGCCAGCAGTTTGTCACTAGCGGTCAATGAGCAGTTCTTC. Translating gives CASSLSLAVNEQFF.

As for this clone: Other nucleotide sequences from this sample produce the same CDR3. The genes are TRBV5-8 and TRBJ2-7; TRBD2 matches 7 bases. This CDR3 is built from 13 residues. CDR1 and CDR2 from the germline V gene are SGHTS and YDEGEE. Trimming cost V 1 base and J 4 bases; bases outside gene matches: 2. The CDR3 DNA reads TGTGCCAGCAGCTTGAGCGGGACGTACGAGCAGTACTTC. Amino acids: CASSLSGTYEQYF.

The chain joins TRBV2 to TRBJ2-7; D call uncertain. Looked up from germline, CDR1 is SNHLY and CDR2 is FYNNEI. This CDR3 comprises 13 residues. V was cut by 2 bases and J by 3 bases, with 8 bases left in between. The CDR3 sequence is CASSERSNYEQYF. In nucleotides, the CDR3 is TGTGCCAGCAGTGAAAGGTCCAACTACGAGCAGTACTTC.